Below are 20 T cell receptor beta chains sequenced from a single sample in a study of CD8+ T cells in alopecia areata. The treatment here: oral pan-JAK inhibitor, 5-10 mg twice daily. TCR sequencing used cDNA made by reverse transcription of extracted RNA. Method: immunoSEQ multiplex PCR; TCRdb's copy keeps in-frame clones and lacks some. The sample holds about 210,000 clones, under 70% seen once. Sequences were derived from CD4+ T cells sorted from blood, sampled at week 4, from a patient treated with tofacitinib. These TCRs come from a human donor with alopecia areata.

CDR3 amino acids: CASSQFIGTNTGELFF. CDR3 nucleotides: TGTGCCAGCAGCCAATTCATCGGGACGAACACCGGGGAGCTGTTTTTT. The gene calls are TRBV14 and TRBJ2-2, with a possible D match to TRBD2 (5 bases). Trimming removed 2 bases from V and 0 bases from J, with 10 bases in between. CDR1 SGHDN and CDR2 FVKESK come from the germline V gene. This CDR3 has 16 residues.

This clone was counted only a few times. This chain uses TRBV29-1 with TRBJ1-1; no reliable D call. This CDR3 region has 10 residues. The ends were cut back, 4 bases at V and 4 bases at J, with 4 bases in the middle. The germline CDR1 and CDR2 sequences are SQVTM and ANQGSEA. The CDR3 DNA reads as TGCAGCGTTGTTTTCACTGAAGCTTTCTTT. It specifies CSVVFTEAFF.

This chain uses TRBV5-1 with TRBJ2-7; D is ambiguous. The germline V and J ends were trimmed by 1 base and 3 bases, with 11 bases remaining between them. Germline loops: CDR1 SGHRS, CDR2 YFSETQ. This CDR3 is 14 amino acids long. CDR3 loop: CASSLSGLDYEQYF. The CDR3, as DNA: TGCGCCAGCAGCTTGTCCGGGTTGGACTACGAGCAGTACTTC.

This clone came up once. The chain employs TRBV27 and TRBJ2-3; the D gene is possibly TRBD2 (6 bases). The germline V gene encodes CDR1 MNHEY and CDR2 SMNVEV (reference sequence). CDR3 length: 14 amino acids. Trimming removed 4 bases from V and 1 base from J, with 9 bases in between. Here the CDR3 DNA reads TGTGCCAGCAGTTCAGCTAGCGGCACAGATACGCAGTATTTT. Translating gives CASSSASGTDTQYF.

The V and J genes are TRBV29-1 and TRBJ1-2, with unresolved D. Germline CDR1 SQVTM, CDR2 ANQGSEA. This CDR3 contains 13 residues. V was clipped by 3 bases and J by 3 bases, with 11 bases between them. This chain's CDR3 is CSVDVILDYGYTF. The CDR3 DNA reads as TGCAGCGTTGATGTCATCCTAGACTATGGCTACACCTTC. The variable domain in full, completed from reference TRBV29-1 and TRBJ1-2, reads SAVISQKPSRDICQRGTSLTIQCQVDSQVTMMFWYRQQPGQSLTLIATANQGSEATYESGFVIDKFPISRPNLTFSTLTVSNMSPEDSSIYLCSVDVILDYGYTFGSGTRLTVV.

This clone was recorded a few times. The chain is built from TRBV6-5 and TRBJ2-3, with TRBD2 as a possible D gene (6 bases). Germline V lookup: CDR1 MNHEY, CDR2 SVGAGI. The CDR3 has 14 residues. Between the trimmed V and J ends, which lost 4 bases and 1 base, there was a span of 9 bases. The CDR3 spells CASSSGLRTDTQYF. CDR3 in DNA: TGTGCCAGCAGTTCGGGACTTCGCACAGATACGCAGTATTTT.

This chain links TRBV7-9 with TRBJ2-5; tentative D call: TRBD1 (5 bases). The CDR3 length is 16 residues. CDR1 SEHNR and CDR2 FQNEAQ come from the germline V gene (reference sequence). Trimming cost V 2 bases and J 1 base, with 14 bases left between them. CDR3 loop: CASSLMGTGVQETQYF. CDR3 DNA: TGTGCCAGCAGCTTAATGGGCACAGGAGTCCAAGAGACCCAGTACTTC. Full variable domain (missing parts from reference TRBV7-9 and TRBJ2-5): DTGVSQNPRHKITKRGQNVTFRCDPISEHNRLYWYRQTLGQGPEFLTYFQNEAQLEKSRLLSDRFSAERPKGSFSTLEIQRTEQGDSAMYLCASSLMGTGVQETQYFGPGTRLLVL.

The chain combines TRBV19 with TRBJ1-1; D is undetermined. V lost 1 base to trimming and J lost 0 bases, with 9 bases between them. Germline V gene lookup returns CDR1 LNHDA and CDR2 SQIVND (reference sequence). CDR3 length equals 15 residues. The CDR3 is CASSIGPTMNTEAFF. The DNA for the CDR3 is TGTGCCAGTAGTATAGGGCCCACTATGAACACTGAAGCTTTCTTT.

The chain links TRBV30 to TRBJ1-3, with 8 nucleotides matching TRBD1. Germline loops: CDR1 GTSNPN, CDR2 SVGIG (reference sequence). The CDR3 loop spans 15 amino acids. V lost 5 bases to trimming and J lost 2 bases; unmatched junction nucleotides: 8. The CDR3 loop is CAWGTRTGTGNTIYF. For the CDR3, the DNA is TGTGCCTGGGGTACCCGGACAGGGACTGGAAACACCATATATTTT.

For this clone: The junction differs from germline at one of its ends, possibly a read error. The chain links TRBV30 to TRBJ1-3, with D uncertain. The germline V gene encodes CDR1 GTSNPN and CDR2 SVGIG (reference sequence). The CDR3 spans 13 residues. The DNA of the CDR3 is TGTGCCTGGAGTGTACTAGTTGGAAAGACCATATATTTT. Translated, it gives CAWSVLVGKTIYF.

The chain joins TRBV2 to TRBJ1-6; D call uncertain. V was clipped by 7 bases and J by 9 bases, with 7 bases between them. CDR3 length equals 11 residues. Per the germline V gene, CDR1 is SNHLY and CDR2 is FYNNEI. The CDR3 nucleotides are TGTGCCAGCACCTACGGTTCACCCCTCCACTTT. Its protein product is CASTYGSPLHF.

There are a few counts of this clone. The CDR3: CAWSVMGVGELFF. Written as DNA, the CDR3 is TGTGCCTGGAGTGTAATGGGGGTCGGAGAGCTGTTTTTT. The rearrangement uses TRBV30 and TRBJ2-2; D is tentatively TRBD1 or TRBD2 (5 bases each). The CDR3 is 13 amino acids. Per the germline V gene, CDR1 is GTSNPN and CDR2 is SVGIG (reference sequence). The V end lost 0 bases, the J end lost 11 bases, and 13 bases lay between the germline ends.

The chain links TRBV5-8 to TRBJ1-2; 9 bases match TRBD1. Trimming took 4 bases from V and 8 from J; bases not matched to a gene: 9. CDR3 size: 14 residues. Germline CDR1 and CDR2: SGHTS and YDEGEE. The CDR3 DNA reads TGTGCCAGCAGCCCCGGACAGGGGAGGGTAGGCTACACCTTC. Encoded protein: CASSPGQGRVGYTF.

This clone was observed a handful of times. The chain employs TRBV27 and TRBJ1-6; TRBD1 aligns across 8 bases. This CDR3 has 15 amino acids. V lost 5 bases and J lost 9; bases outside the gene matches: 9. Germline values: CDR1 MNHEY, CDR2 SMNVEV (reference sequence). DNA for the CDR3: TGTGCCAGCAGTCCAGACAGGGGTCCAGTTTCACCCCTCCACTTT. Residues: CASSPDRGPVSPLHF.

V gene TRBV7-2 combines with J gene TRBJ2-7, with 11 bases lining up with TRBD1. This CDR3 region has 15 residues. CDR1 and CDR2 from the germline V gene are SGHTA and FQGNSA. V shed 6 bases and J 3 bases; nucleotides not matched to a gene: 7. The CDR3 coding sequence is TGTGCCAGCAGTTTCCAGGGACAGGGGGACTACGAGCAGTACTTC. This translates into CASSFQGQGDYEQYF.

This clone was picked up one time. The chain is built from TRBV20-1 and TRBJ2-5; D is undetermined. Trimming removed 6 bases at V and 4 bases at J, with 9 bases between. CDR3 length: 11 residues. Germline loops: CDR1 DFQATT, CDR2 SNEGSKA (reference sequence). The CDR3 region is CSADLRETQYF. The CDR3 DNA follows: TGCAGTGCCGACCTGCGAGAGACCCAGTACTTC.

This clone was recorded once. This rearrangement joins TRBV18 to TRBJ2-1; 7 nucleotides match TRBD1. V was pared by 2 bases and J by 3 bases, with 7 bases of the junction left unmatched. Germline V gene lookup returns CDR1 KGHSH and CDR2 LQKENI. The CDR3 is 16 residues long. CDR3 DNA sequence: TGTGCCAGCTCACCATCATTTGACAGGGTCTACAATGAGCAGTTCTTC. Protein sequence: CASSPSFDRVYNEQFF.

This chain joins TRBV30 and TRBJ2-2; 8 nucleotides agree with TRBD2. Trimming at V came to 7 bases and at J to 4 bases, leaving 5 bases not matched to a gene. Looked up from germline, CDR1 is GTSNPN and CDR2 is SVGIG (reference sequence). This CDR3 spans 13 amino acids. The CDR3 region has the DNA TGTGCCTCCACGGGAGGGCCCACCGGGGAGCTGTTTTTT. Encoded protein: CASTGGPTGELFF.

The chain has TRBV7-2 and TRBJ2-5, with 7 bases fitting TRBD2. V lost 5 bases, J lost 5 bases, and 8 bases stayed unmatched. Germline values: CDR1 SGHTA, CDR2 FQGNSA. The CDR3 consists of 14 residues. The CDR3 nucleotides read TGTGCCAGCAGCAACGGGCACGGGAGGGAGACCCAGTACTTC. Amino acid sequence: CASSNGHGRETQYF.

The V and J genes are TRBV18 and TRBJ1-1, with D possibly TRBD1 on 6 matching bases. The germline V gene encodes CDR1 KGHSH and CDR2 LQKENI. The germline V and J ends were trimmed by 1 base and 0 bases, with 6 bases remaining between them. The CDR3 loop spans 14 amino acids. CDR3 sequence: CASSPQGVNTEAFF. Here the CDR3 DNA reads TGTGCCAGCTCACCACAGGGGGTGAACACTGAAGCTTTCTTT.